Included here is one TCR beta chain sequence, with context. Its target antigen remains unknown. It has no much larger one-base neighbor in the sample; base qualities were not kept. The germline V gene gives CDR1 as LGHNA and CDR2 as YSLEER. V and J lose 0 bases and 5 bases, and a span of 5 bases separates them. CDR3 length: 13 amino acids, cysteine to phenylalanine. The DNA shown is the 39-base CDR3, in frame from base 1. The sample comes from a study of T cell changes during pregnancy in multiple sclerosis (dated by TCRdb to about 2019). Describing the broader study: Changes in the T cell repertoire over the course of pregnancy were examined in this study in women with multiple sclerosis.

Library construction relied on the immunoSEQ multiplex PCR assay. TCRdb mirrors the immuneACCESS table, restricted to in-frame sequences. Some clones are absent from its copies; in checked studies, under half trace to an unresolved V gene, and the reason for the others is unknown. In all, the sample holds approximately 60,000 clones, and roughly 90% of those were seen once. The ten largest make up about 0.9% of the sample. The clonotype was recovered from a female donor with multiple sclerosis, enrolled in a pregnancy study. The rearranged segments are TRBV4-3 and TRBJ1-5, with the D segment identity uncertain. The sequencing here drew on peripheral blood, taken before pregnancy. Read as DNA, the sequence is TGCGCCAGCAGCCAAGATCAGGATCAGCCCCAGCATTTT. Its protein is CASSQDQDQPQHF.